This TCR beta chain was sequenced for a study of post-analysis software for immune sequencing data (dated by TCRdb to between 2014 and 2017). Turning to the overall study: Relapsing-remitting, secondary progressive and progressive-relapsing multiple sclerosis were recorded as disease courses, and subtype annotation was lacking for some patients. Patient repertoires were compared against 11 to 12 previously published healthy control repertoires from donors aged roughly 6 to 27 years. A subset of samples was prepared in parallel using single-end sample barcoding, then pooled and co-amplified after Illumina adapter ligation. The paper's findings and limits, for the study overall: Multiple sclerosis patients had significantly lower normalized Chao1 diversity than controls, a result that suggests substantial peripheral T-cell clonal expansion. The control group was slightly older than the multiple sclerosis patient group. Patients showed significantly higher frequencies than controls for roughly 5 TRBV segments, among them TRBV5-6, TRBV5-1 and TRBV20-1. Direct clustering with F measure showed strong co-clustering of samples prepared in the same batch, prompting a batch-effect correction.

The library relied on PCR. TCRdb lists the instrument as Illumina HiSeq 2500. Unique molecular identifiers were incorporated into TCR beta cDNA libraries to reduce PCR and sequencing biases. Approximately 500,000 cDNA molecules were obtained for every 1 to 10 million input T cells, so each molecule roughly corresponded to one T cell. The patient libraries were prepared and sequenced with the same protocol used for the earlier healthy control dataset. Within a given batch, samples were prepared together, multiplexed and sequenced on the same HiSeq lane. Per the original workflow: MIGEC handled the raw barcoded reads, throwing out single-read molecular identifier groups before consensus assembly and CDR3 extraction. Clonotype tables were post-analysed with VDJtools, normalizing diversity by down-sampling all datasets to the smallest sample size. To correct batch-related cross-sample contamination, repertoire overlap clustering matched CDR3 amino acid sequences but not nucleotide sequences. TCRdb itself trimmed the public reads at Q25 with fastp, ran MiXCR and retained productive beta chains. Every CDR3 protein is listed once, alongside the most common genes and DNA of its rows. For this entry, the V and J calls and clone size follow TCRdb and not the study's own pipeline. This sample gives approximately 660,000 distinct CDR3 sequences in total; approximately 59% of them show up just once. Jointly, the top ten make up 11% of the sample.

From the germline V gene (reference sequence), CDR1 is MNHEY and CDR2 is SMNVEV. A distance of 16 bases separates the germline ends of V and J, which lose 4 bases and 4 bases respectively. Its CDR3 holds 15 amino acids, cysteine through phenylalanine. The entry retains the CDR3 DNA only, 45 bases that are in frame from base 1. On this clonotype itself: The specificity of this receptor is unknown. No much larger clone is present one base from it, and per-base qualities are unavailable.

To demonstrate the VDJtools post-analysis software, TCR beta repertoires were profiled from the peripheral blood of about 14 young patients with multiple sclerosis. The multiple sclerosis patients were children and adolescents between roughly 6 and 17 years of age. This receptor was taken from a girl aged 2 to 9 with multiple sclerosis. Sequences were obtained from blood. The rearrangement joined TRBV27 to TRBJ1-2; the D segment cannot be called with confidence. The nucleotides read TGTGCCAGCAGTTCCAGCAGTCGCCGCTTCTATGGCTACACCTTC. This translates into CASSSSSRRFYGYTF.